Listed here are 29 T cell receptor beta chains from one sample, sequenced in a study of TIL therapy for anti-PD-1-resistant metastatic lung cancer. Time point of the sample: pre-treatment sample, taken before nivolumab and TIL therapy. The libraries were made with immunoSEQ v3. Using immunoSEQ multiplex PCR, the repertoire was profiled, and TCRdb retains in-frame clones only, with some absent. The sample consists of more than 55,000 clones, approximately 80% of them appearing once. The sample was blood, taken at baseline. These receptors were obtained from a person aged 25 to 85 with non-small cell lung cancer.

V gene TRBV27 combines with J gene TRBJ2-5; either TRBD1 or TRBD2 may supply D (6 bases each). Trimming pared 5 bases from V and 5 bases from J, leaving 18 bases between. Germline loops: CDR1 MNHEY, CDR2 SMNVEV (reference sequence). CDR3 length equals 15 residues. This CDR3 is CASSGNRAGGETQYF. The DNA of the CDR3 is TGTGCCAGCAGTGGAAACAGGGCCGGAGGGGAGACCCAGTACTTC.

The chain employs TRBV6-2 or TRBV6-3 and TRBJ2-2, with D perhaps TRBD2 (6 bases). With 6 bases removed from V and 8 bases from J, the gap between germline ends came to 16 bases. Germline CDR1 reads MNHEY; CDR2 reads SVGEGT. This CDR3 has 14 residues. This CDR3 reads CASSPTVGTGELFF. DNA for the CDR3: TGTGCCAGCAGCCCGACAGTGGGGACTGGGGAGCTGTTTTTT.

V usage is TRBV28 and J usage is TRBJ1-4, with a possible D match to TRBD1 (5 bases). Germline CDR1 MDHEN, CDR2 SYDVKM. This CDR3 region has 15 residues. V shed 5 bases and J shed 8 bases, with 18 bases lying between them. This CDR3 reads CASSGLGTLGEKLFF. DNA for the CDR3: TGTGCCAGCAGTGGTCTCGGGACGCTGGGGGAAAAACTGTTTTTT.

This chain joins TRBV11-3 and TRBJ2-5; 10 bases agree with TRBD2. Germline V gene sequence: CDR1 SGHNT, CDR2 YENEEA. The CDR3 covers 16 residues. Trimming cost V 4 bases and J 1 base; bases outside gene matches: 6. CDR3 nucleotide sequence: TGTGCCAGCAGCTCTCCGGGACTAGCGCTCCAAGAGACCCAGTACTTC. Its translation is CASSSPGLALQETQYF.

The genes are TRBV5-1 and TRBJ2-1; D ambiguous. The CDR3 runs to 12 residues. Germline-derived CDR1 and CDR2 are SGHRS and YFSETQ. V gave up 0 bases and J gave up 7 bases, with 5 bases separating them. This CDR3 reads CASSLALNEQFF. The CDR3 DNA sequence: TGCGCCAGCAGCTTGGCCTTGAATGAGCAGTTCTTC.

The CDR3 region is CASSSPDRQETQYF. The CDR3 region has the DNA TGTGCCAGCAGTTCACCGGACAGACAAGAGACCCAGTACTTC. This sequence joins TRBV28 and TRBJ2-5, with D possibly TRBD1 on 6 matching bases. This CDR3 contains 14 residues. Germline loops: CDR1 MDHEN, CDR2 SYDVKM. V lost 4 bases and J 2 bases, leaving 11 bases between the germline ends.

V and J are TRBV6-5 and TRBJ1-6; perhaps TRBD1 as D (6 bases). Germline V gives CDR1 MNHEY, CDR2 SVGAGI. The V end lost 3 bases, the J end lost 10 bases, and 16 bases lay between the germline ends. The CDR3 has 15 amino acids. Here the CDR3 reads CASSYSRQGSSPLHF. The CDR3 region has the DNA TGTGCCAGCAGTTATTCGAGGCAGGGGAGCTCACCCCTCCACTTT.

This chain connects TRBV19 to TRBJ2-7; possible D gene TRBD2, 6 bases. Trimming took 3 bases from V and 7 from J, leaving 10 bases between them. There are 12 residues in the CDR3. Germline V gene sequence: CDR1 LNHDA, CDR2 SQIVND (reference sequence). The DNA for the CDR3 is TGTGCCAGTAGTATCGGGGGTGGGGAGCAGTACTTC. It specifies CASSIGGGEQYF. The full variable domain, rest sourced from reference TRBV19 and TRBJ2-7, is DGGITQSPKYLFRKEGQNVTLSCEQNLNHDAMYWYRQDPGQGLRLIYYSQIVNDFQKGDIAEGYSVSREKKESFPLTVTSAQKNPTAFYLCASSIGGGEQYFGPGTRLTVT.

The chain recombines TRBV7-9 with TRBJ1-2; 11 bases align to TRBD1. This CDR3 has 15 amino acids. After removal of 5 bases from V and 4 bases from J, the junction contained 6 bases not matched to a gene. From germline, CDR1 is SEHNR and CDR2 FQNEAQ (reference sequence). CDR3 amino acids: CASSVGTGGPYGYTF. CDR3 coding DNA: TGTGCCAGCAGCGTAGGGACAGGGGGTCCCTATGGCTACACCTTC.

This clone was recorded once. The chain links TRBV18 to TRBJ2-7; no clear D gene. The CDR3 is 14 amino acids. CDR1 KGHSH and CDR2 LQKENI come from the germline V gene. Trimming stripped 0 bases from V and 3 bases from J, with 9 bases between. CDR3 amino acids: CASSPPTSIYEQYF. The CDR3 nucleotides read TGTGCCAGCTCACCACCAACTTCAATCTACGAGCAGTACTTC.

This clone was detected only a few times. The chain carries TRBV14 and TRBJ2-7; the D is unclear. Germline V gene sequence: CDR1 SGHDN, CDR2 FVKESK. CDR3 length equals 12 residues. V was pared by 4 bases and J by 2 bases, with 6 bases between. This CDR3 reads CASSPSTYEQYF. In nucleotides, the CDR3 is TGTGCCAGCAGCCCCAGTACCTACGAGCAGTACTTC. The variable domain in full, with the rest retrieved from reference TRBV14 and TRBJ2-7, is EAGVTQFPSHSVIEKGQTVTLRCDPISGHDNLYWYRRVMGKEIKFLLHFVKESKQDESGMPNNRFLAERTGGTYSTLKVQPAELEDSGVYFCASSPSTYEQYFGPGTRLTVT.

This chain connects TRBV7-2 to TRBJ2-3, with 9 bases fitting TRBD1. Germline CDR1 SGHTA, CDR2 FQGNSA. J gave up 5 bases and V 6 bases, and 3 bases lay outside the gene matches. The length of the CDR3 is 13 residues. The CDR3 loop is CASRDRGKDTQYF. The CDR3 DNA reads TGTGCCAGCAGGGACAGGGGCAAAGATACGCAGTATTTT.

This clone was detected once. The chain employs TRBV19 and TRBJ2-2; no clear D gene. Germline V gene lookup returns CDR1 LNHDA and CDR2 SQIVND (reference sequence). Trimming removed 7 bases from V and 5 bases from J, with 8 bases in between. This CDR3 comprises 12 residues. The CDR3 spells CASKETTGELFF. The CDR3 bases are TGTGCCAGTAAAGAGACGACCGGGGAGCTGTTTTTT.

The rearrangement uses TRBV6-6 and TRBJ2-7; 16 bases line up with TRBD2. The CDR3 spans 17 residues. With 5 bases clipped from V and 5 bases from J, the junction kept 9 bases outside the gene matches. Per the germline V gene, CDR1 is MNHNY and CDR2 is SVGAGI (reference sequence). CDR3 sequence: CASSRKGTSGRAHEQYF. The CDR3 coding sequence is TGTGCCAGCAGTCGAAAGGGGACTAGCGGGAGGGCCCACGAGCAGTACTTC.

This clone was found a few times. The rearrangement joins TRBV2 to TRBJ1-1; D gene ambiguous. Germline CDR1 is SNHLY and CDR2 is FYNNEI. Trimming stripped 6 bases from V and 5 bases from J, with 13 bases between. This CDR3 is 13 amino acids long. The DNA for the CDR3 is TGTGCCAGCAGCCGTGGTTCCAGGACTGAAGCTTTCTTT. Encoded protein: CASSRGSRTEAFF.

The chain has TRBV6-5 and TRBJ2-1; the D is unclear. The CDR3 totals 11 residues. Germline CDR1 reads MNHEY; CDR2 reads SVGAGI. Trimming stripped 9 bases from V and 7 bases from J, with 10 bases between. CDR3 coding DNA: TGTGCCAGTTGGGATCTAAATGAGCAGTTCTTC. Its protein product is CASWDLNEQFF.

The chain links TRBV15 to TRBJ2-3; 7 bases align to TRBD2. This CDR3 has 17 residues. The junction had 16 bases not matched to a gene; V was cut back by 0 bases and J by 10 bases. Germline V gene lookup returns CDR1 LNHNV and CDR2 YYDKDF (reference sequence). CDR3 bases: TGTGCCACCAGCAGAGATCAAACTAGTTCGGGAGGAAGATCGCAGTATTTT. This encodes CATSRDQTSSGGRSQYF.

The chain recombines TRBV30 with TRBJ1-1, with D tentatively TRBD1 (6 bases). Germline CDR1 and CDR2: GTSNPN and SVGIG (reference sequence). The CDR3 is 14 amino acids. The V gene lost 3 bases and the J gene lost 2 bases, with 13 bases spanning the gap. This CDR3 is CAWRTGTRNTEAFF. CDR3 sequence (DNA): TGTGCCTGGAGGACCGGGACACGTAACACTGAAGCTTTCTTT.

CDR3 sequence reads: CATSRSLGEQYF. The CDR3, as DNA: TGTGCCACCAGCAGGTCACTCGGGGAGCAGTACTTC. The chain joins TRBV15 to TRBJ2-7; no firm D call. The V and J ends lost 3 bases and 7 bases respectively, with 10 bases between them. The length of the CDR3 is 12 residues. Germline values: CDR1 LNHNV, CDR2 YYDKDF (reference sequence).

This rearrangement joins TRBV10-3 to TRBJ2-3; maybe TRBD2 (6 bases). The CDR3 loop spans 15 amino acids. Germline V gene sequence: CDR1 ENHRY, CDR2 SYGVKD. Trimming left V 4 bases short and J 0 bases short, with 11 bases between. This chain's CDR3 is CAISAGSGSTDTQYF. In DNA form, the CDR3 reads TGTGCCATCAGTGCCGGCAGCGGGAGCACAGATACGCAGTATTTT.

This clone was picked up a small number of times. The CDR3 spells CASSDSGGAYEQYF. The DNA for the CDR3 is TGTGCCAGCAGTGATAGCGGGGGAGCCTACGAGCAGTACTTC. This sequence joins TRBV27 and TRBJ2-7; 9 positions agree with TRBD2. V shed 5 bases, J shed 2 bases, and the junction held 4 bases outside the gene matches. Per the germline V gene, CDR1 is MNHEY and CDR2 is SMNVEV (reference sequence). The CDR3 is 14 residues long.

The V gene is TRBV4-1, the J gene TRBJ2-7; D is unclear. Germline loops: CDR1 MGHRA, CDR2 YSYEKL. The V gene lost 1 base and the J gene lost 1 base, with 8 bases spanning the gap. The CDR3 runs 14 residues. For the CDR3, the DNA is TGCGCCAGCAGCCAAGGGTTCGGATCCTACGAGCAGTACTTC. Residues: CASSQGFGSYEQYF.

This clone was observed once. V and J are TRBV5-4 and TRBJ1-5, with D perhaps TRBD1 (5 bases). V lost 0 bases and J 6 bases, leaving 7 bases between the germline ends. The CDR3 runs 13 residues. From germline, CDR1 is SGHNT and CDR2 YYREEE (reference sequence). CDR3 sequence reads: CASSLGGSQPQHF. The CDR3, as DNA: TGTGCCAGCAGCTTGGGGGGGAGTCAGCCCCAGCATTTT. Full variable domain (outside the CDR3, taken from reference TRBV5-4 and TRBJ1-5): ETGVTQSPTHLIKTRGQQVTLRCSSQSGHNTVSWYQQALGQGPQFIFQYYREEENGRGNFPPRFSGLQFPNYSSELNVNALELDDSALYLCASSLGGSQPQHFGDGTRLSIL.

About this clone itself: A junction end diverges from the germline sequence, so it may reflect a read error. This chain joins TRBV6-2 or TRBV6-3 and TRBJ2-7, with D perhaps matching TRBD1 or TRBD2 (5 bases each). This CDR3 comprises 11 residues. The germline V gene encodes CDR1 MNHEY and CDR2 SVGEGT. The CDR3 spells CASSPSGTLHF. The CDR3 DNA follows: TGTGCCAGCAGTCCCTCCGGGACGCTTCACTTC.

The CDR3 coding sequence is TGCAGCCACAGACAGGGGGCGCGGAAGACCCAGTACTTC. Translating gives CSHRQGARKTQYF. The V and J genes are TRBV29-1 and TRBJ2-5; TRBD1 aligns across 10 bases. The CDR3 runs to 13 residues. The germline V gene encodes CDR1 SQVTM and CDR2 ANQGSEA. With V trimmed by 8 bases and J by 6 bases, 9 bases remained unmatched.

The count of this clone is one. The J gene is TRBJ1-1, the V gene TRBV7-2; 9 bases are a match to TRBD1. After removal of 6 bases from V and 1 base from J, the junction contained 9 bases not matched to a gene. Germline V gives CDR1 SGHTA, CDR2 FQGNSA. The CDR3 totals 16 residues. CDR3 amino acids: CASRPLQGAKNTEAFF. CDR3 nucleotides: TGTGCCAGCAGACCGTTACAGGGGGCAAAGAACACTGAAGCTTTCTTT.

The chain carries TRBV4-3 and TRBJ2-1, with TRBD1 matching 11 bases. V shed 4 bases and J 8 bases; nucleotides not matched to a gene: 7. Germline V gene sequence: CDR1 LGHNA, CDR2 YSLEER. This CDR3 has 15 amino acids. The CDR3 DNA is TGCGCCAGCAGCCGAGGACAGGGGGCGGCATATGAGCAGTTCTTC. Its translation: CASSRGQGAAYEQFF.

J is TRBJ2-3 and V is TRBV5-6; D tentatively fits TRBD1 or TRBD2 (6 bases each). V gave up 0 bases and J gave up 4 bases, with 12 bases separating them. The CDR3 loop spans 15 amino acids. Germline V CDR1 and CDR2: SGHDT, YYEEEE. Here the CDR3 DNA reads TGTGCCAGCAGCTTGGGGGCAGGGGAGGCAGATACGCAGTATTTT. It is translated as CASSLGAGEADTQYF.

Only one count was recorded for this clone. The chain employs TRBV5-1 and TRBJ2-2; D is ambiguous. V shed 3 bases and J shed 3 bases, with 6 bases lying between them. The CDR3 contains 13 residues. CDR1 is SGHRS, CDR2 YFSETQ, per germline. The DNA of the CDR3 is TGCGCCAGCAGCTCGAGTGACACCGGGGAGCTGTTTTTT. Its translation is CASSSSDTGELFF.